These 27 T cell receptor beta chains were all obtained from the same sample, sequenced in a study of a mutant IDH1 vaccine in newly diagnosed glioma. The time point is: week 5, during vaccination. All doses held 300 ug of mutant IDH1 20-mer peptide, with topical imiquimod. These TCRs are of unknown antigen specificity. Generated by immunoSEQ multiplex PCR, the TCRdb table keeps only in-frame clones and is missing some. The profile shows 50,000 to 65,000 clones, about 86% of them singletons. The source was PBMCs, collected from a glioma patient whose treatment included an IDH1 peptide vaccine. These TCRs come from a man aged 30 to 39 with glioma.

The chain is built from TRBV19 and TRBJ1-1; no clear D gene. The CDR3 has 16 residues. Per germline, CDR1 LNHDA and CDR2 SQIVND (reference sequence). Trimming removed 3 bases from V and 0 bases from J, with 14 bases in between. CDR3 sequence (DNA): TGTGCCAGTAGTATGAGGGCCAGTAACATGAACACTGAAGCTTTCTTT. Protein product: CASSMRASNMNTEAFF.

The chain combines TRBV18 with TRBJ1-1; D call uncertain. Germline V CDR1 and CDR2: KGHSH, LQKENI. The CDR3 is 14 residues long. The ends were cut back, 8 bases at V and 5 bases at J, with 18 bases in the middle. The CDR3 DNA reads TGTGCCAGCACGTTCACCGGTGGGCGGACTGAAGCTTTCTTT. It is translated as CASTFTGGRTEAFF.

This chain uses TRBV9 with TRBJ1-1, with D possibly TRBD1 on 6 matching bases. Germline V gene sequence: CDR1 SGDLS, CDR2 YYNGEE. The CDR3 has 15 amino acids. V gave up 4 bases and J gave up 4 bases, with 17 bases separating them. CDR3 sequence reads: CASSPYPVGATEAFF. CDR3 sequence (DNA): TGTGCCAGCAGCCCCTACCCTGTGGGGGCCACTGAAGCTTTCTTT.

This clone ranks as medium-sized (0.01 to 0.1%). CDR3 nucleotides: TGTGCCAGCAGCTTAGGATGGCGGGGCCCTCTCAGGCGCGAGCAGTACTTC. It specifies CASSLGWRGPLRREQYF. The genes are TRBV11-3 and TRBJ2-7; weak D call: TRBD2 (6 bases). V dropped 1 base and J dropped 6 bases, with 22 bases sitting between them. This CDR3 comprises 17 residues. In germline, CDR1 is SGHNT, CDR2 YENEEA.

This rearrangement joins TRBV2 to TRBJ1-2; D gene uncertain. The V and J ends lost 5 bases and 0 bases respectively, with 7 bases between them. This CDR3 is built from 13 residues. CDR1 is SNHLY and CDR2 is FYNNEI in the germline V gene. Here the CDR3 DNA reads TGTGCCAGCAGTAAACTTCCTAACTATGGCTACACCTTC. It is translated as CASSKLPNYGYTF.

This chain connects TRBV9 to TRBJ2-6; D might be TRBD1 or TRBD2, each matching 5 bases. This CDR3 spans 20 amino acids. The V gene's germline CDR1 is SGDLS and CDR2 YYNGEE. Trimming took 6 bases from V and 0 from J, leaving 25 bases between them. The CDR3 DNA sequence: TGTGCCAGCACCCGTAGAGGGGACGCGGTCGCCCACTCTGGGGCCAACGTCCTGACTTTC. It encodes CASTRRGDAVAHSGANVLTF.

The gene calls are TRBV5-1 and TRBJ2-3, with no clear D. This CDR3 is 16 amino acids long. The germline CDR1 and CDR2 sequences are SGHRS and YFSETQ. V was clipped by 0 bases and J by 3 bases, with 14 bases between them. CDR3 in amino acids: CASSLVVVGPTDTQYF. The CDR3 DNA reads as TGCGCCAGCAGCTTGGTTGTGGTGGGCCCAACAGATACGCAGTATTTT.

The chain joins TRBV5-1 to TRBJ1-2, with TRBD1 matching over 7 bases. The ends lost 4 bases at V and 3 bases at J; junction bases unmatched: 6. Germline-derived CDR1 and CDR2 are SGHRS and YFSETQ. CDR3 length equals 14 residues. The CDR3 protein is CASSPEGAYYGYTF. Here the CDR3 DNA reads TGCGCCAGCAGCCCCGAGGGGGCTTACTATGGCTACACCTTC.

This chain uses TRBV28 with TRBJ1-2; 8 bases line up with TRBD1. The V segment lost 11 bases and the J segment 7 bases; nucleotides outside the gene matches: 9. Germline loops: CDR1 MDHEN, CDR2 SYDVKM. The CDR3 has 12 residues. CDR3 protein: CAVQTGVVGYTF. The CDR3 coding sequence is TGTGCCGTCCAGACAGGGGTAGTTGGCTACACCTTC.

The rearrangement links TRBV4-2 to TRBJ2-4; 11 nucleotides match TRBD2. The CDR3 covers 16 residues. The germline V gene encodes CDR1 LGHNA and CDR2 YNFKEQ. V shed 0 bases, J shed 7 bases, and the junction held 5 bases outside the gene matches. CDR3 sequence (DNA): TGTGCCAGCAGCCAAGAGGATAGCGGGGGGGCGAACATTCAGTACTTC. Its translation is CASSQEDSGGANIQYF.

This sequence joins TRBV5-1 and TRBJ1-4; no definite D call. With 1 base removed from V and 0 bases from J, the gap between germline ends came to 4 bases. Germline V gene lookup returns CDR1 SGHRS and CDR2 YFSETQ. The CDR3 spans 14 residues. The CDR3 reads CASSLTATNEKLFF. CDR3 bases: TGCGCCAGCAGCTTGACGGCAACTAATGAAAAACTGTTTTTT.

The sample holds one count of this clone. The chain links TRBV11-2 to TRBJ1-5, with 7 bases lining up with TRBD1. V trimming: 1 base; J trimming: 7 bases; junction bases outside the gene matches: 10. Germline V lookup: CDR1 SGHAT, CDR2 FQNNGV. This CDR3 has 16 residues. The CDR3 here is CASSLAVGQYTQPQHF. The CDR3 bases are TGTGCCAGCAGCTTAGCGGTGGGACAGTATACACAGCCCCAGCATTTT.

This chain joins TRBV5-1 and TRBJ1-1; tentative D call: TRBD1 (5 bases). V was trimmed by 2 bases and J by 1 base, leaving 9 bases between them. The CDR3 is 14 residues long. CDR1 and CDR2 (germline): SGHRS, YFSETQ. The CDR3 DNA sequence: TGCGCCAGCAGCTTACAGGCAAGGAACACTGAAGCTTTCTTT. Translated: CASSLQARNTEAFF.

The V call is TRBV6-5, the J call TRBJ2-2; perhaps TRBD1 as D (5 bases). The ends were cut back, 0 bases at V and 0 bases at J, with 8 bases in the middle. Germline assignment: CDR1 MNHEY and CDR2 SVGAGI. The CDR3 extends over 16 amino acids. CDR3 coding DNA: TGTGCCAGCAGTTACTCCCGACAGACGAACACCGGGGAGCTGTTTTTT. Translating it yields CASSYSRQTNTGELFF.

As regards this clone: This sample includes further DNA sequences coding for the same CDR3. The V and J genes are TRBV23-1 and TRBJ1-6; D may be TRBD1 (6 bases). TRBV23-1 is treated as an ORF (open reading frame) with a function not yet certain. The germline V and J ends were trimmed by 7 bases and 0 bases, with 13 bases remaining between them. The CDR3 length is 16 residues. For the CDR3, the DNA is TGCGCCAGCACCCGGACAGTTAGCTCCTATAATTCACCCCTCCACTTT. As protein: CASTRTVSSYNSPLHF.

Here the CDR3 reads CASRAGTSVGTDTQYF. CDR3 sequence (DNA): TGTGCCAGCAGGGCCGGGACTAGCGTTGGCACAGATACGCAGTATTTT. This sequence joins TRBV2 and TRBJ2-3; 10 nucleotides agree with TRBD2. The junction had 7 bases not matched to a gene; V was cut back by 6 bases and J by 1 base. Germline values: CDR1 SNHLY, CDR2 FYNNEI. The CDR3 runs 16 residues.

The chain has TRBV11-2 and TRBJ2-5, with TRBD1 matching over 7 bases. The V gene's germline CDR1 is SGHAT and CDR2 FQNNGV. The V and J ends lost 5 bases and 4 bases, in that order; junction bases with no gene match: 7. The CDR3 has 14 amino acids. CDR3: CASSPDRVRETQYF. DNA for the CDR3: TGTGCCAGCAGCCCCGACAGGGTCCGAGAGACCCAGTACTTC.

This sequence joins TRBV5-1 and TRBJ2-1, with a possible D match to TRBD2 (6 bases). V was trimmed by 4 bases and J by 1 base, leaving 12 bases between them. The CDR3 runs to 15 residues. Germline CDR1 is SGHRS and CDR2 is YFSETQ. The CDR3 nucleotides read TGCGCCAGCAGCCCAGATGGGGGGTCCTACAATGAGCAGTTCTTC. Its protein product is CASSPDGGSYNEQFF.

This clone showed up just a few times. The chain has TRBV4-1 and TRBJ2-5; D is undetermined. Trimming left V 5 bases short and J 5 bases short, with 12 bases between. CDR3 size: 13 residues. Germline lookup yields CDR1 MGHRA and CDR2 YSYEKL. The CDR3 region has the DNA TGCGCCAGCAGCTCAAGGACCGACGAGACCCAGTACTTC. Its translation: CASSSRTDETQYF.

The chain employs TRBV6-6 and TRBJ1-3; D gene ambiguous. This CDR3 has 15 residues. From germline, CDR1 is MNHNY and CDR2 SVGAGI (reference sequence). Deletions cut 2 bases from V and 7 bases from J, with 15 bases between. The CDR3 coding sequence is TGTGCCAGCAGTTACGGCAGGCTAACCCTCAACACCATATATTTT. This codes for CASSYGRLTLNTIYF.

The CDR3 DNA follows: TGTGCCAGCAGCGCTATCCGGACCATCGTGGAGCAGTTCTTC. Encoded protein: CASSAIRTIVEQFF. V is TRBV7-9 and J is TRBJ2-1; D is undetermined. Looked up from germline, CDR1 is SEHNR and CDR2 is FQNEAQ (reference sequence). The CDR3 sequence is 14 residues long. V shed 5 bases and J shed 10 bases, with 18 bases lying between them.

The chain joins TRBV9 to TRBJ1-4, with 7 bases matching TRBD1. V trimming: 4 bases; J trimming: 6 bases; junction bases outside the gene matches: 9. Germline V gene data show CDR1 as SGDLS and CDR2 as YYNGEE. CDR3 size: 15 residues. CDR3 protein: CASSPRDSPYEKLFF. The CDR3 DNA follows: TGTGCCAGCAGCCCCCGGGACAGCCCGTATGAAAAACTGTTTTTT.

The rearrangement joins TRBV18 to TRBJ1-3, with D possibly being TRBD1 (6 bases). The CDR3 loop spans 18 amino acids. Deletions cut 1 base from V and 4 bases from J, with 20 bases between. Germline CDR1 reads KGHSH; CDR2 reads LQKENI. CDR3 amino acids: CASSPLRPGGPSGNTIYF. For the CDR3, the DNA is TGTGCCAGCTCACCACTGAGGCCGGGGGGCCCGAGCGGAAACACCATATATTTT.

CDR3 residues: CASSRRWGANTGELFF. Written as DNA, the CDR3 is TGTGCCAGCAGCCGTCGGTGGGGGGCGAACACCGGGGAGCTGTTTTTT. The chain links TRBV14 to TRBJ2-2; D perhaps matches TRBD2 (6 bases). There are 16 residues in the CDR3. V lost 4 bases to trimming and J lost 0 bases, with 12 bases between them. CDR1 is SGHDN and CDR2 is FVKESK in the germline V gene.

The J gene is TRBJ1-2, the V gene TRBV10-3; D not certain. Trimming cost V 3 bases and J 3 bases, with 8 bases left between them. This CDR3 is 13 amino acids long. The germline V gene has CDR1 ENHRY and CDR2 SYGVKD. CDR3 amino acids: CAISDQGHYGYTF. For the CDR3, the DNA is TGTGCCATCAGTGATCAAGGCCACTATGGCTACACCTTC.

The V and J genes are TRBV7-9 and TRBJ1-1; D gene ambiguous. CDR3 length: 13 amino acids. V was trimmed by 3 bases and J by 2 bases, leaving 7 bases between them. From germline, CDR1 is SEHNR and CDR2 FQNEAQ (reference sequence). Written as DNA, the CDR3 is TGTGCCAGCAGCTTTCAACCAAACACTGAAGCTTTCTTT. Residues: CASSFQPNTEAFF.

This chain links TRBV6-5 with TRBJ2-7; a weak D match, TRBD2 (6 bases). The germline V and J ends were trimmed by 2 bases and 2 bases, with 13 bases remaining between them. The CDR3 has 15 residues. The germline gives CDR1 MNHEY, CDR2 SVGAGI. CDR3 nucleotides: TGTGCCAGCAGTTACCGCCCCGGGAGAGCCTACGAGCAGTACTTC. Translated: CASSYRPGRAYEQYF.